This T cell receptor beta chain was identified in a study of shared clonotypes between healthy human individuals. The germline V gene has CDR1 MNHNY and CDR2 SVGAGI (reference sequence). The CDR3 consists of 13 residues. V shed 4 bases, J shed 6 bases, and the junction held 2 bases outside the gene matches. Only in-frame clones appear in the TCRdb table, and some are missing; sequencing was by immunoSEQ multiplex PCR. The table includes roughly 2 million clones, 85% to 95% detected once. This clone was recorded only once. The sequence was obtained from a man aged 18 to 29 in good health. The V gene is TRBV6-6, the J gene TRBJ1-2; 10 bases fit TRBD1. What was sequenced was naive CD4+ T cells sorted from blood. Subset reported: CD45RA+ positively selected. CDR3 sequence (DNA): TGTGCCAGCAGTTCCGGGACAGGGGATGGCTACACCTTC. This translates into CASSSGTGDGYTF.